One and the same sample provided the 27 T cell receptor beta chains below, sequenced in a study of human T cells and chemical hapten exposure. Blood, whole and unfractionated, served as the source for total RNA extraction. What the library attached to individual cDNA molecules were unique molecular identifiers. TCRdb passed the reads through MiXCR, listing each CDR3 protein once. The sample shows around 120,000 distinct CDR3 sequences, approximately 9% of them seen only once. The sequenced sample consisted of whole blood. These receptors were taken from a human donor in good health. Some clones in this sample may be carry-over from other donors' samples.

The chain is built from TRBV7-6 and TRBJ2-1, with TRBD2 matching 9 bases. This CDR3 comprises 20 residues. CDR1 SGHVS and CDR2 FNYEAQ come from the germline V gene. The J segment lost 2 bases and the V segment lost 1 base, leaving 15 bases of the junction unmatched. The CDR3 spells CASSLVGWGGGAEAYNEQFF. The CDR3 DNA reads as TGTGCCAGCAGCTTAGTGGGATGGGGCGGGGGGGCTGAAGCCTACAATGAGCAGTTCTTC.

The table lists this clonotype with a few counts. This chain links TRBV10-3 with TRBJ2-4, with D hard to call. Per germline, CDR1 ENHRY and CDR2 SYGVKD. The CDR3 is 17 amino acids. V lost 6 bases and J lost 1, with 19 bases in between. The CDR3 reads CAISPTWAEGAKNIQYF. CDR3 sequence (DNA): TGTGCCATCAGCCCCACGTGGGCCGAAGGTGCCAAAAACATTCAGTACTTC.

This clonotype was found a few times. This chain links TRBV14 with TRBJ1-2; D unclear. The CDR3 is 15 residues long. Trimming shortened V by 1 base and J by 0 bases, and 9 bases separated the two germline ends. From germline, CDR1 is SGHDN and CDR2 FVKESK. The CDR3 region has the DNA TGTGCCAGCAGCCAAGTAGGTGCAGCTAACTATGGCTACACCTTC. Protein sequence: CASSQVGAANYGYTF. Variable domain in full (rest from reference TRBV14 and TRBJ1-2): EAGVTQFPSHSVIEKGQTVTLRCDPISGHDNLYWYRRVMGKEIKFLLHFVKESKQDESGMPNNRFLAERTGGTYSTLKVQPAELEDSGVYFCASSQVGAANYGYTFGSGTRLTVV.

This clonotype has more than one count but fewer than ten. The V and J genes are TRBV5-4 and TRBJ1-5; tentatively, D is TRBD1 (5 bases). The CDR3 spans 14 residues. The germline gives CDR1 SGHNT, CDR2 YYREEE (reference sequence). Trimming shortened V by 4 bases and J by 2 bases, and 10 bases separated the two germline ends. CDR3 bases: TGTGCCAGCAGCACCGGGACGGGCAATCAGCCCCAGCATTTT. It translates to CASSTGTGNQPQHF.

This clonotype was picked up many times. V gene TRBV5-5 combines with J gene TRBJ1-1, with TRBD1 as a possible D gene (5 bases). The V end was cut by 4 bases, the J end by 5 bases, with 21 bases between. This CDR3 has 16 amino acids. Germline-derived CDR1 and CDR2 are SGHKS and YYEKEE (reference sequence). In DNA form, the CDR3 reads TGTGCCAGCAGCCACGGACATCTGACCCCAGGGACTGAAGCTTTCTTT. It translates to CASSHGHLTPGTEAFF. The whole variable domain, remainder taken from reference TRBV5-5 and TRBJ1-1, is DAGVTQSPTHLIKTRGQQVTLRCSPISGHKSVSWYQQVLGQGPQFIFQYYEKEERGRGNFPDRFSARQFPNYSSELNVNALLLGDSALYLCASSHGHLTPGTEAFFGQGTRLTVV.

The V call is TRBV27, the J call TRBJ1-5; 10 positions agree with TRBD1. The CDR3 runs to 16 residues. After removal of 2 bases from V and 6 bases from J, the junction contained 7 bases not matched to a gene. The germline V gene has CDR1 MNHEY and CDR2 SMNVEV (reference sequence). The CDR3 nucleotides are TGTGCCAGCAGTTTAGGTGGGACAGGGGTTATTCAGCCCCAGCATTTT. Protein: CASSLGGTGVIQPQHF.

This clonotype has at least ten counts. This chain connects TRBV6-2 or TRBV6-3 to TRBJ1-1; tentative D call: TRBD1 (6 bases). CDR1 and CDR2 (germline): MNHEY, SVGEGT. The CDR3 contains 12 residues. The V and J ends lost 7 bases and 5 bases respectively, with 11 bases between them. The CDR3 DNA sequence: TGTGCCAGCAACAGGGCAGGAACTGAAGCTTTCTTT. Amino acids: CASNRAGTEAFF.

This clonotype was recorded many times. The V gene is TRBV30, the J gene TRBJ2-4; D is possibly TRBD1 or TRBD2 (5 bases each). Trimming shortened V by 4 bases and J by 8 bases, and 18 bases separated the two germline ends. The germline gives CDR1 GTSNPN, CDR2 SVGIG (reference sequence). The CDR3 is 14 amino acids. Here the CDR3 reads CAWMALAGGDIQYF. CDR3 DNA sequence: TGTGCCTGGATGGCCCTAGCTGGGGGTGACATTCAGTACTTC.

This clonotype has ten or more counts. The chain links TRBV29-1 to TRBJ2-3, with D possibly matching TRBD2 (6 bases). Germline values: CDR1 SQVTM, CDR2 ANQGSEA. The CDR3 consists of 13 residues. Deletions cut 5 bases from V and 1 base from J, with 10 bases between. The CDR3 protein is CSVRGIGTDTQYF. CDR3 nucleotides: TGCAGCGTTCGCGGGATTGGCACAGATACGCAGTATTTT.

The chain combines TRBV20-1 with TRBJ2-1, with 16 bases lining up with TRBD2. Germline loops: CDR1 DFQATT, CDR2 SNEGSKA (reference sequence). The CDR3 has 20 amino acids. V shed 1 base and J 0 bases; nucleotides not matched to a gene: 9. In nucleotides, the CDR3 is TGCAGTGCTAGAGCCCCGGGACTAGCGGGGGGGTTAAGCTCCTACAATGAGCAGTTCTTC. Translated: CSARAPGLAGGLSSYNEQFF.

Ten or more counts support this clonotype. The chain recombines TRBV20-1 with TRBJ2-7; 7 bases line up with TRBD1. V shed 3 bases, J shed 0 bases, and the junction held 2 bases outside the gene matches. The CDR3 extends over 13 amino acids. The germline CDR1 and CDR2 sequences are DFQATT and SNEGSKA (reference sequence). CDR3 in amino acids: CSARGQISYEQYF. Here the CDR3 DNA reads TGCAGTGCTAGGGGACAGATCTCCTACGAGCAGTACTTC.

V is TRBV6-5 and J is TRBJ2-1, with unresolved D. V was shortened by 7 bases and J by 0 bases, with 13 bases between the two germline ends. There are 15 residues in the CDR3. CDR1 is MNHEY, CDR2 SVGAGI, per germline. The DNA for the CDR3 is TGTGCCAGCATCCCCGGCCGGAGCTCCTACAATGAGCAGTTCTTC. This gives the protein CASIPGRSSYNEQFF.

In this sample, this clonotype turned up a few times. This chain links TRBV5-1 with TRBJ2-2; 7 bases agree with TRBD2. J lost 5 bases, V lost 4 bases, and 17 bases had no gene match. The length of the CDR3 is 18 residues. Germline-derived CDR1 and CDR2 are SGHRS and YFSETQ. The CDR3 sequence: CASSPGGGYSGRTGELFF. Written as DNA, the CDR3 is TGCGCCAGCAGCCCCGGGGGAGGGTACAGCGGAAGAACCGGGGAGCTGTTTTTT.

CDR3 coding DNA: TGCGCCAGCAGCATTGGGACGGGCTCCTACGAGCAGTACTTC. Protein: CASSIGTGSYEQYF. V and J are TRBV5-1 and TRBJ2-7; TRBD1 or TRBD2 may be the D gene (5 bases each). With 4 bases removed from V and 0 bases from J, the gap between germline ends came to 11 bases. Per germline, CDR1 SGHRS and CDR2 YFSETQ. The CDR3 length is 14 residues.

This clonotype was seen a few times. V is TRBV5-4 and J is TRBJ1-2; tentative D call: TRBD1 (6 bases). The V end was cut by 4 bases, the J end by 8 bases, with 12 bases between. The germline V gene has CDR1 SGHNT and CDR2 YYREEE (reference sequence). The CDR3 totals 12 residues. The CDR3 region has the DNA TGTGCCAGCAGCCCTACAGGGACCGGCTACACCTTC. As protein: CASSPTGTGYTF.

Ten or more counts support this clonotype. This chain links TRBV15 with TRBJ2-7; D is undetermined. The CDR3 contains 14 residues. The V end lost 6 bases, the J end lost 0 bases, and 12 bases lay between the germline ends. Germline CDR1 is LNHNV and CDR2 is YYDKDF (reference sequence). CDR3 amino acids: CATSWAKSSYEQYF. Here the CDR3 DNA reads TGTGCCACCAGTTGGGCAAAGAGCTCCTACGAGCAGTACTTC.

The V and J genes are TRBV29-1 and TRBJ1-1; D may be TRBD1 (6 bases). Germline-derived CDR1 and CDR2 are SQVTM and ANQGSEA. The CDR3 spans 13 residues. Trimming shortened V by 4 bases and J by 1 base, and 10 bases separated the two germline ends. The CDR3 coding sequence is TGCAGCGTTGTGAGGGGGGAGAACACTGAAGCTTTCTTT. Translating it yields CSVVRGENTEAFF.

This clonotype was seen a few times. The chain uses TRBV9 and TRBJ2-7, with D maybe TRBD1 (5 bases). CDR3 length: 14 amino acids. Per germline, CDR1 SGDLS and CDR2 YYNGEE. The germline V and J ends were trimmed by 2 bases and 0 bases, with 9 bases remaining between them. CDR3 sequence: CASSVLDTSYEQYF. The CDR3 coding sequence is TGTGCCAGCAGCGTTTTGGACACCTCCTACGAGCAGTACTTC.

The table lists this clonotype with a few counts. The chain links TRBV19 to TRBJ2-1, with unresolved D. V was pared by 4 bases and J by 6 bases, with 7 bases between. The CDR3 is 12 residues long. CDR1 is LNHDA, CDR2 SQIVND, per germline (reference sequence). CDR3 loop: CASSTLRNEQFF. CDR3 in DNA: TGTGCCAGTAGTACCCTCCGCAATGAGCAGTTCTTC.

In its sample, this clonotype was seen many times. The V call is TRBV6-2 or TRBV6-3, the J call TRBJ2-1, with 7 bases fitting TRBD2. The J segment lost 5 bases and the V segment lost 6 bases, leaving 7 bases of the junction unmatched. The V gene's germline CDR1 is MNHEY and CDR2 SVGEGT. The CDR3 sequence is 14 residues long. This CDR3 is CASSHGGTNNEQFF. For the CDR3, the DNA is TGTGCCAGCAGCCACGGGGGGACTAACAATGAGCAGTTCTTC.

The gene calls are TRBV27 and TRBJ2-5, with 8 bases aligning to TRBD1. Germline CDR1 and CDR2: MNHEY and SMNVEV (reference sequence). The V gene end was trimmed by 2 bases and the J gene end by 4 bases; junction bases not matched to a gene: 6. The CDR3 runs to 15 residues. The CDR3 DNA is TGTGCCAGCAGTTTAACAGGGGGATGGGGAGAGACCCAGTACTTC. Amino acids: CASSLTGGWGETQYF.

The chain employs TRBV29-1 and TRBJ1-6; D might be TRBD1 (5 bases). V was pared by 4 bases and J by 8 bases, with 21 bases between. Germline V gives CDR1 SQVTM, CDR2 ANQGSEA. This CDR3 spans 16 amino acids. The CDR3 region has the DNA TGCAGCGTTGGTCACAGGCCTACACCCTCGGATTCACCCCTCCACTTT. Its translation is CSVGHRPTPSDSPLHF. The variable domain in full, with the rest retrieved from reference TRBV29-1 and TRBJ1-6, is SAVISQKPSRDICQRGTSLTIQCQVDSQVTMMFWYRQQPGQSLTLIATANQGSEATYESGFVIDKFPISRPNLTFSTLTVSNMSPEDSSIYLCSVGHRPTPSDSPLHFGNGTRLTVT.

This clonotype occurred a few times. This chain uses TRBV13 with TRBJ2-2; 7 nucleotides align to TRBD1. V shed 5 bases, J shed 5 bases, and the junction held 8 bases outside the gene matches. Germline lookup yields CDR1 PRHDT and CDR2 FYEKMQ (reference sequence). The CDR3 contains 15 residues. The CDR3: CASSMGQTTTGELFF. DNA for the CDR3: TGTGCCAGCAGCATGGGACAGACCACGACCGGGGAGCTGTTTTTT.

This clonotype has just a few counts. The CDR3 here is CASSHQTGSGANVLTF. In DNA form, the CDR3 reads TGTGCCAGCAGCCACCAGACAGGGTCTGGGGCCAACGTCCTGACTTTC. This chain uses TRBV9 with TRBJ2-6; 7 bases are shared with TRBD1. Germline CDR1 is SGDLS and CDR2 is YYNGEE. J lost 1 base, V lost 4 bases, and 5 bases had no gene match. The CDR3 extends over 16 amino acids.

This clonotype has more than one count but fewer than ten. The genes are TRBV7-2 and TRBJ2-7, with no clear D. Germline V gene data show CDR1 as SGHTA and CDR2 as FQGNSA. The CDR3 contains 11 residues. V was shortened by 5 bases and J by 2 bases, with 4 bases between the two germline ends. Written as DNA, the CDR3 is TGTGCCAGCAGCGCCGCCTACGAGCAGTACTTC. Translated, it gives CASSAAYEQYF.

The sample holds many counts of this clonotype. The V call is TRBV27, the J call TRBJ1-1, with D tentatively TRBD1 (5 bases). CDR1 MNHEY and CDR2 SMNVEV come from the germline V gene (reference sequence). The CDR3 runs 16 residues. V shed 0 bases and J shed 1 base, with 12 bases lying between them. The CDR3 sequence is CASSLSIDSSNTEAFF. The CDR3 nucleotides read TGTGCCAGCAGTTTATCGATTGACAGCTCGAACACTGAAGCTTTCTTT.

This clonotype was seen many times. The J gene is TRBJ2-3, the V gene TRBV5-1; 10 positions match TRBD2. Germline trimming cut 7 bases from V and 4 bases from J; bases unmatched to any gene: 9. There are 15 residues in the CDR3. Germline V gives CDR1 SGHRS, CDR2 YFSETQ. The CDR3 protein is CASYLAGEGSDTQYF. The CDR3 DNA follows: TGCGCCAGCTATCTAGCGGGAGAGGGGTCAGATACGCAGTATTTT.